This TCR beta chain was sequenced for a study of tumor and adjacent non-tumor tissue in lung cancer. Study outcomes and limitations: TCR diversity was significantly greater in tumor than normal lung tissue.

This CDR3 has 14 amino acids. Three rounds of nested PCR, following a modified ARM-PCR protocol, produced the TCRbeta library. Via MiXCR, TCRdb re-called the multiplex PCR reads, giving one row per CDR3 protein. The sample has around 71,000 distinct CDR3 sequences; 72% are singletons. A remark on this clonotype: The antigen is undetermined. Relative to the germline gene, one junction end is altered; a read error may explain this.

RNA was extracted from bulk tissue without any cell sorting. The chain recombines TRBV12-3 or TRBV12-4 with TRBJ2-7; D is unresolved. Sequencing was performed on lung tumor tissue. This TCR was sampled from a woman in her thirties or forties with non-small cell lung cancer. CDR3 nucleotides: TGTACCAGCAGTTCGGAGACAAGGACCTACGAGCAGTACTTC. Protein: CTSSSETRTYEQYF.